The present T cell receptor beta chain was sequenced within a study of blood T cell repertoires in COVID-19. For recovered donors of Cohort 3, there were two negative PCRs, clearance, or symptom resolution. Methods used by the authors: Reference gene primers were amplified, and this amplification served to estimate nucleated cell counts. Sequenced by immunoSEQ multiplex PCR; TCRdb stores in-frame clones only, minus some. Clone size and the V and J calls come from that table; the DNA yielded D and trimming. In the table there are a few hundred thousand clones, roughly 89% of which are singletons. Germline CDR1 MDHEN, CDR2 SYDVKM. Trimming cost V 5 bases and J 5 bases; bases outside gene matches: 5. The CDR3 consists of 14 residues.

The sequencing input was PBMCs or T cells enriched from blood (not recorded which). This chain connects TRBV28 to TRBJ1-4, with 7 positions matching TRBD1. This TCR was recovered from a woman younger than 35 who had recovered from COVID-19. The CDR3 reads CASSEDRSNEKLFF. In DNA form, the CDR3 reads TGTGCCAGCAGTGAGGACAGGAGCAATGAAAAACTGTTTTTT.